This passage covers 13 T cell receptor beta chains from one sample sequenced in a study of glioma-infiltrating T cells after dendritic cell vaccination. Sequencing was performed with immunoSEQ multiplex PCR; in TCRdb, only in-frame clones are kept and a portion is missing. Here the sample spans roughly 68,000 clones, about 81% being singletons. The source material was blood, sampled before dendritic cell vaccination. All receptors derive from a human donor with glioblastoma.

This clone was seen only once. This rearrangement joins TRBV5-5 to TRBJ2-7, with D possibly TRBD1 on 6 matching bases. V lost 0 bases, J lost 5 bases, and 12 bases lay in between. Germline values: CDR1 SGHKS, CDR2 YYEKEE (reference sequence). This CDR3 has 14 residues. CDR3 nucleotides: TGTGCCAGCAGCTTGGTGGGGGCCTCACACGAGCAGTACTTC. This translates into CASSLVGASHEQYF. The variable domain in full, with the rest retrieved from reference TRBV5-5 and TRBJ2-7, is DAGVTQSPTHLIKTRGQQVTLRCSPISGHKSVSWYQQVLGQGPQFIFQYYEKEERGRGNFPDRFSARQFPNYSSELNVNALLLGDSALYLCASSLVGASHEQYFGPGTRLTVT.

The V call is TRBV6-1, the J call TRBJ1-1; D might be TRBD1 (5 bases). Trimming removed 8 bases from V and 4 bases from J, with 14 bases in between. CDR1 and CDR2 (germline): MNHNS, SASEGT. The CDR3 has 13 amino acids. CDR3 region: CASRRRGTTEAFF. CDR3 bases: TGTGCCAGCCGCCGTCGGGGGACCACTGAAGCTTTCTTT.

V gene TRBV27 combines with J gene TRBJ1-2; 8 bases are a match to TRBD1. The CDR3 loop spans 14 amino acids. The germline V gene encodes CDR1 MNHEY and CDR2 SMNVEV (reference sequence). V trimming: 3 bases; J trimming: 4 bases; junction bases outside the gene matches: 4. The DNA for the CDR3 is TGTGCCAGCAGTTTCCAGGGGGCGAGCTATGGCTACACCTTC. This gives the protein CASSFQGASYGYTF.

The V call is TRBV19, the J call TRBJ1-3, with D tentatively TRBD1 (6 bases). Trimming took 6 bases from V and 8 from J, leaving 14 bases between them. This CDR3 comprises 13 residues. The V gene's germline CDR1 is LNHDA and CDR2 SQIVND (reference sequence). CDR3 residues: CASRQGSLDTIYF. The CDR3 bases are TGTGCCAGTAGACAGGGCTCCTTGGACACCATATATTTT.

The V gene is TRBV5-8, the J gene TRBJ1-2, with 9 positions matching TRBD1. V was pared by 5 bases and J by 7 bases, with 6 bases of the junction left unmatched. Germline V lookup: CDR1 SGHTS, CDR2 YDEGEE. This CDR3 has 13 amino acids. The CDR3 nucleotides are TGTGCCAGCAGAATAACAGGGGGCAGTGGCTACACCTTC. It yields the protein CASRITGGSGYTF.

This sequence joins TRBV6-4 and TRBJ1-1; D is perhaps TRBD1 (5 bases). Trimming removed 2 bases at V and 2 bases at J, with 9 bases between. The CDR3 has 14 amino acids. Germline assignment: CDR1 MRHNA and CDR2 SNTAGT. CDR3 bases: TGTGCCAGCAGTGACGGCGGGGGAAACACTGAAGCTTTCTTT. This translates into CASSDGGGNTEAFF.

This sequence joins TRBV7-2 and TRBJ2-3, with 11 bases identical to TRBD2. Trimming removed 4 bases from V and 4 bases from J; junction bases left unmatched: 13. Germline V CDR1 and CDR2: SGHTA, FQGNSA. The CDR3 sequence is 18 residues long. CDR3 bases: TGTGCCAGCAGCTCGACTAGCGGGGTATGGGATATCCCAGATACGCAGTATTTT. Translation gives CASSSTSGVWDIPDTQYF. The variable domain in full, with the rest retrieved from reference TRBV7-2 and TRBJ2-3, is GAGVSQSPSNKVTEKGKDVELRCDPISGHTALYWYRQSLGQGLEFLIYFQGNSAPDKSGLPSDRFSAERTGGSVSTLTIQRTQQEDSAVYLCASSSTSGVWDIPDTQYFGPGTRLTVL.

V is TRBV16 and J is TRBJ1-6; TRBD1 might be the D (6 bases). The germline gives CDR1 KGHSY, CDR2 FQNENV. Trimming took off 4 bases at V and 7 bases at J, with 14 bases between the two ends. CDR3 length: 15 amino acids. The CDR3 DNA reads TGTGCCAGCAGCCCCGGAGGGGGGGAGAATTCACCCCTCCACTTT. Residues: CASSPGGGENSPLHF.

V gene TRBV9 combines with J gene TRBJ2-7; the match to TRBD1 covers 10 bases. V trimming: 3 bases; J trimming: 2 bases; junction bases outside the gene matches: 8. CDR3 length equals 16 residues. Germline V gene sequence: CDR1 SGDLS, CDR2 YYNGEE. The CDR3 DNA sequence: TGTGCCAGCAGCGCCGGGACAGGGGCAGTCACCTACGAGCAGTACTTC. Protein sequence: CASSAGTGAVTYEQYF.

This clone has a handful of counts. Here the CDR3 DNA reads TGTGCCAGTAGTATAGGGGGGGACAGGGGGGGCAATCAGCCCCAGCATTTT. Its translation is CASSIGGDRGGNQPQHF. V and J are TRBV19 and TRBJ1-5, with 11 nucleotides matching TRBD1. V lost 1 base and J lost 2; bases outside the gene matches: 4. This CDR3 spans 17 amino acids. Germline CDR1 LNHDA, CDR2 SQIVND (reference sequence). The entire variable domain, with the rest obtained from reference TRBV19 and TRBJ1-5, is as follows: DGGITQSPKYLFRKEGQNVTLSCEQNLNHDAMYWYRQDPGQGLRLIYYSQIVNDFQKGDIAEGYSVSREKKESFPLTVTSAQKNPTAFYLCASSIGGDRGGNQPQHFGDGTRLSIL.

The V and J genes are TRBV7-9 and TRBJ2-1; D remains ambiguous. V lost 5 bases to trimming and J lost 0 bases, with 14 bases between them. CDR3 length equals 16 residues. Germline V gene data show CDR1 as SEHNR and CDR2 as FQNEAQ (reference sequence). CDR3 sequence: CASSPSRLSSYNEQFF. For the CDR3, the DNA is TGTGCCAGCAGCCCCTCTCGCCTTAGCTCCTACAATGAGCAGTTCTTC.

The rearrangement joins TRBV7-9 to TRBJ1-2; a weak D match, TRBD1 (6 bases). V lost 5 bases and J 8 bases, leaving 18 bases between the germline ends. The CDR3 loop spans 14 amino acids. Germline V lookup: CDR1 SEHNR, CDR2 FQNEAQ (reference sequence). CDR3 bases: TGTGCCAGCAGCCTCTCACAGGGTATACAGGGCTACACCTTC. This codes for CASSLSQGIQGYTF.

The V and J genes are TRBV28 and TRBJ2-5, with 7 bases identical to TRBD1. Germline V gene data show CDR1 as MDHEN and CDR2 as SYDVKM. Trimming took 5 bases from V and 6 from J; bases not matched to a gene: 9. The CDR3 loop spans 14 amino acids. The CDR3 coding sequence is TGTGCCAGCAGTCCTCGGGACAGCCATCAGACCCAGTACTTC. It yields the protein CASSPRDSHQTQYF.